This T cell receptor beta chain is from a study of shared clonotypes between healthy human individuals. Study as a whole: Per donor, CD8 memory used one plate, CD8 naive used two, CD4 memory used three and CD4 naive used three. General study findings and limits: It was expected that sequencing depth would affect clonotype sharing among donors. Compared with clonotypes that all four donors shared, non-shared clonotypes had lower generation probabilities.

The junction had 8 bases not matched to a gene; V was cut back by 3 bases and J by 8 bases. Germline assignment: CDR1 KGHSH and CDR2 LQKENI. The CDR3 has 15 amino acids. Assay used: immunoSEQ multiplex PCR; TCRdb lists only in-frame clones, some missing. The repertoire holds about 2 million clones, 95% seen once, with more than 0.1% in the top ten. Worth noting for this clone: Its antigen is as yet unknown.

The sequence came from a man aged 18-30 years in good health. What was sequenced was naive CD4+ T cells sorted from blood. Subset denoted: CD45RA+ positively selected. V gene TRBV18 combines with J gene TRBJ2-1; 9 bases map to TRBD1. CDR3 coding DNA: TGTGCCAGCTCACCCGGGACAGGGCTGGTGGATGAGCAGTTCTTC. This gives the protein CASSPGTGLVDEQFF.